This T cell receptor beta chain was recorded in a study of cytomegalovirus exposure and HLA in healthy donors. The study's findings and limits: Immune exposure was documented only through CMV serostatus. Per a later analysis, HLA-associated TCR beta chains showed more clonal expansion than other, equally common TCR beta chains. Overall, around 150 TCR beta chains were annotated as cytomegalovirus-associated. In a later analysis, at a false discovery rate of 0.05, 16,951 TCR beta sequences matched HLA alleles.

Details on this clone: What it recognizes is unknown.

From germline, CDR1 is SGHRS and CDR2 YFSETQ. CDR3 size: 14 residues. With V trimmed by 4 bases and J by 8 bases, 9 bases remained unmatched. It was with 60 Vbeta and 13 Jbeta primers that the PCR ran. Method: immunoSEQ multiplex PCR; TCRdb's copy keeps in-frame clones and lacks some. The sample yields about 160,000 clones, over 75% seen once. J is TRBJ2-1 and V is TRBV5-1, with TRBD1 matching over 7 bases. Sequences were obtained from PBMCs. The clonotype originates from a woman aged 18 to 35 in good health and CMV-seronegative. CDR3 region: CASSRGQKDYEQFF. CDR3 DNA sequence: TGCGCCAGCAGCAGGGGACAGAAGGACTATGAGCAGTTCTTC.